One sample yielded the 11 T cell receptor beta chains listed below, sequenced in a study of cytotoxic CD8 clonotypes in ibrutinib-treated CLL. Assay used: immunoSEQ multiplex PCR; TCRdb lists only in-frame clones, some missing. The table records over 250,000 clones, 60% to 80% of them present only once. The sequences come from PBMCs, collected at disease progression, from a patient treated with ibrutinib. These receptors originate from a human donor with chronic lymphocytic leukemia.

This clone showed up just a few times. The CDR3 reads CASKHTGELFF. The DNA for the CDR3 is TGTGCCAGTAAACACACCGGGGAGCTGTTTTTT. This sequence joins TRBV19 and TRBJ2-2; D gene unclear. CDR1 and CDR2 (germline): LNHDA, SQIVND (reference sequence). V lost 7 bases and J 3 bases, leaving 3 bases between the germline ends. CDR3 size: 11 residues.

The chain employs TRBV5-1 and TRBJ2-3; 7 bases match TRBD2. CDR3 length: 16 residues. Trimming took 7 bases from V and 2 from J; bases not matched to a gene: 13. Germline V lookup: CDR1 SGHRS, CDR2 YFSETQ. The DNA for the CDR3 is TGCGCCAGCCGCGGTTCGGGACTACTTAACACAGATACGCAGTATTTT. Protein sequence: CASRGSGLLNTDTQYF. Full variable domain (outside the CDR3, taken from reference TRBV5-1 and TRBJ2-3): KAGVTQTPRYLIKTRGQQVTLSCSPISGHRSVSWYQQTPGQGLQFLFEYFSETQRNKGNFPGRFSGRQFSNSRSEMNVSTLELGDSALYLCASRGSGLLNTDTQYFGPGTRLTVL.

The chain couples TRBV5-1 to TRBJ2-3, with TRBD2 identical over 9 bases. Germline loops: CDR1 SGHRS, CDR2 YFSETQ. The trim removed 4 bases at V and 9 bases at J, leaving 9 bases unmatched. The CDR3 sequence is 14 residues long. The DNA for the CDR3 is TGCGCCAGCAGCGAGGTTCTAGCGGGGCGCACGCAGTATTTT. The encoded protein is CASSEVLAGRTQYF. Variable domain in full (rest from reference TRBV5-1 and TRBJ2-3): KAGVTQTPRYLIKTRGQQVTLSCSPISGHRSVSWYQQTPGQGLQFLFEYFSETQRNKGNFPGRFSGRQFSNSRSEMNVSTLELGDSALYLCASSEVLAGRTQYFGPGTRLTVL.

The CDR3 is CASSLDGTVLSGANVLTF. CDR3 DNA: TGCGCCAGCAGCTTGGACGGGACAGTCCTCTCTGGGGCCAACGTCCTGACTTTC. The chain recombines TRBV5-1 with TRBJ2-6; 7 bases agree with TRBD1. This CDR3 region has 18 residues. Germline CDR1 reads SGHRS; CDR2 reads YFSETQ. J lost 0 bases, V lost 0 bases, and 6 bases had no gene match.

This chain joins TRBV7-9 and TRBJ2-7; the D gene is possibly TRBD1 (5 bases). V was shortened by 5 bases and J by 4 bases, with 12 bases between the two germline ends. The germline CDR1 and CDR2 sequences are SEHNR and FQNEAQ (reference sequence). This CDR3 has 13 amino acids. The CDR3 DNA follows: TGTGCCAGCAGCGGCAGGGTGTCGTACGAGCAGTACTTC. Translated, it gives CASSGRVSYEQYF.

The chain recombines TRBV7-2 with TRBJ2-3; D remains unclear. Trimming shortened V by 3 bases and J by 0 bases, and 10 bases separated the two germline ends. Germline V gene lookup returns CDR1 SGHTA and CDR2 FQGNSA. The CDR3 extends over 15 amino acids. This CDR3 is CASSFPGPSTDTQYF. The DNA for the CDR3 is TGTGCCAGCAGCTTTCCAGGACCTAGCACAGATACGCAGTATTTT.

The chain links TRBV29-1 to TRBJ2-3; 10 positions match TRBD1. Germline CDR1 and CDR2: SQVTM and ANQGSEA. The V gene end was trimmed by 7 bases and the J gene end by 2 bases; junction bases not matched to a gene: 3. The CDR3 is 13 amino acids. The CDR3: CSGGQGNTDTQYF. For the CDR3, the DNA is TGCAGCGGGGGACAGGGGAACACAGATACGCAGTATTTT.

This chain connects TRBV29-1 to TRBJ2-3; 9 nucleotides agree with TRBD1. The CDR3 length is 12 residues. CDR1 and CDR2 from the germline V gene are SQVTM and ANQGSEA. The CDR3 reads CSAGQGRDTQYF. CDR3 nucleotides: TGCAGTGCTGGACAGGGGCGAGATACGCAGTATTTT.

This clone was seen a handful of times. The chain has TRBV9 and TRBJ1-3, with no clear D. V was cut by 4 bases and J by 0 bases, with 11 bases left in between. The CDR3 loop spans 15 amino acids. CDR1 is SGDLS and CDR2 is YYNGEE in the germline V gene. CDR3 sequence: CASSSYDISGNTIYF. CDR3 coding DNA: TGTGCCAGCAGCTCGTACGATATCTCTGGAAACACCATATATTTT.

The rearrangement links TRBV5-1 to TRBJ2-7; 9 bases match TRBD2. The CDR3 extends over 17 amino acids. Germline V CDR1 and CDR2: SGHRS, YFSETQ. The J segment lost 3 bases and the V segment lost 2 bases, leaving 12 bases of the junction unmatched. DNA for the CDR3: TGCGCCAGCAGCTTCTCCGGAAGACTAGCGGAGAACTACGAGCAGTACTTC. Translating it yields CASSFSGRLAENYEQYF.

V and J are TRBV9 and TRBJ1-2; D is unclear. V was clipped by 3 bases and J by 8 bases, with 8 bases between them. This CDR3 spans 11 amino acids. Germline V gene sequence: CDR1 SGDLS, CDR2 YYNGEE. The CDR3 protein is CASSADNGYTF. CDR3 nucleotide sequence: TGTGCCAGCAGCGCCGACAACGGCTACACCTTC.